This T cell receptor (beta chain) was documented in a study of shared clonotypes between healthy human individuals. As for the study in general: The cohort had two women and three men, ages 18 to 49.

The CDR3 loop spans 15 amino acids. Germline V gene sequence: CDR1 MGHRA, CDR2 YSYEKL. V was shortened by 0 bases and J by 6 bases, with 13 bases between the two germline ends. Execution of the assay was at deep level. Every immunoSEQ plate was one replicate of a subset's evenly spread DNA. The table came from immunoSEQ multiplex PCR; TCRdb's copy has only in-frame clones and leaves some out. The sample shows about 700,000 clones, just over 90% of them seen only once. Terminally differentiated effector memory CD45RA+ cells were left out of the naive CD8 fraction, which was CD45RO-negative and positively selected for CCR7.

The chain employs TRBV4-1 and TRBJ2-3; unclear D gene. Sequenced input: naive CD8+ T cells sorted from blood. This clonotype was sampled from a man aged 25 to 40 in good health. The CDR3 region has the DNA TGCGCCAGCAGCCAAGAAGAGAGTTGGCCTGATACGCAGTATTTT. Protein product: CASSQEESWPDTQYF.